This entry is about one TCR beta chain. Methods used by the authors: Quantification of nucleated cells was approximated via reference gene primer amplification. The method was immunoSEQ multiplex PCR; TCRdb's version includes in-frame clones alone and lacks a portion of them. The DNA was the basis for D and trimming; V, J and clone size are from that table. This table has over 300,000 clones, approximately 90% appearing once. This sample is drawn from a study of blood T cell repertoires in COVID-19. Study-wide context: The analysed material was cDNA or gDNA that came from T cells, B-cell-depleted T cells, or PBMCs.

Trimming took 0 bases from V and 4 from J, leaving 10 bases between them. The CDR3 length is 14 residues. CDR1 is LGHNA, CDR2 YNFKEQ, per germline. Adults between roughly 18 and 89 years of age took part from 20 to 25 US areas. The clonotype originates from a woman aged 40 to 49 who had recovered from COVID-19. The material sequenced was PBMCs or T cells enriched from blood (not recorded which). This sequence joins TRBV4-2 and TRBJ2-7, with D possibly being TRBD2 (6 bases). CDR3: CASSQDGTSYEQYF. The CDR3 DNA reads as TGTGCCAGCAGCCAAGATGGGACTTCTTACGAGCAGTACTTC.